This T cell receptor beta chain was identified during a study of CD8 T cells in ankylosing spondylitis. Each TCR beta library was made by quantitative 5'-RACE that incorporated molecular barcodes. Each CDR3 protein gets one entry after TCRdb re-called the 5' RACE reads with MiXCR. The table lists some 250,000 distinct CDR3 sequences, roughly a quarter of them singletons. Findings and limits, study-wide: Prior literature has documented some motif variants in synovial fluid and blood from reactive arthritis. Clones linked with disease were CD8+ and fairly uncommon in the peripheral blood.

Worth noting for this clonotype: The target antigen is unknown.

V lost 3 bases, J lost 4 bases, and 3 bases stayed unmatched. CDR3 length: 13 residues. CDR1 and CDR2 from the germline V gene are MGHRA and YSYEKL. This chain joins TRBV4-1 and TRBJ2-7; 7 bases match TRBD2. The sequence derives from a male donor with ankylosing spondylitis or in good health (not recorded which). Sequencing was done on a sample of blood, either unsorted or a sorted T cell fraction (not recorded which). The CDR3, as DNA: TGCGCCAGCAGCCACGGGGGGAAATACGAGCAGTACTTC. It yields the protein CASSHGGKYEQYF.